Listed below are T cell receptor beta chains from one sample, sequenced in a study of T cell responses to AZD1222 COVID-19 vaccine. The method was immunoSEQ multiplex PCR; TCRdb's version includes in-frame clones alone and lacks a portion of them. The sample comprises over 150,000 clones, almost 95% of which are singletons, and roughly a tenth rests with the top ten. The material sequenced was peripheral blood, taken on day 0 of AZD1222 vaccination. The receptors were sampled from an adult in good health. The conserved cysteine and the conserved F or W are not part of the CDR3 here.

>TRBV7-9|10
ASSLYQETQY
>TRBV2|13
ASTLLGTGNQPQH
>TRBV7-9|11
ASTQVPNTEAF
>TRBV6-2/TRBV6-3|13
ASSHRQALNEKLF
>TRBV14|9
ASSQWGTQY
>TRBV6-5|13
ASSPTSGSADTQY
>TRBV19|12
ASSIRGGETEAF
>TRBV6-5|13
ASSYGAAQFTEAF
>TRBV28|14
ASSSPRLAGTDTQY
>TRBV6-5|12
ASKRMNSGNTIY
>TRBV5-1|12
ASSLAGQTGELF
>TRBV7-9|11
ASSHWEITEAF
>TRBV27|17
ASSPIGLAGSSGANVLT
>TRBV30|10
AWDRENTEAF
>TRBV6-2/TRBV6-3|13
ASSYPTGGEETQY
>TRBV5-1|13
ASSLEGVTGNTIY
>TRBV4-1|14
ASSQDFSGSSYEQY
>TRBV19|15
ASSIVLGNRDSYEQY
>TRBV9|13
ASSVGGDPNEKLF
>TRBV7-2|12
ASSPELRNYGYT
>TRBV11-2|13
ASSSNHGGNSPLH
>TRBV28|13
ASSLGQGNNQPQH
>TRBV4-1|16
ASSQDGAGRGSNQPQH
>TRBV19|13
ASRPTWDRYNEQF
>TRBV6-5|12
ASMKGQGGDFQH
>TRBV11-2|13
ASSYGAGGDYGYT
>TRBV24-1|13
ATSDAGTPTGKLF
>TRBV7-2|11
ASSLGGSTEAF
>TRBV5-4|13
ASRVSGRSYNEQF
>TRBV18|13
ASGQTAGGTDTQY
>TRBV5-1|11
ASRLAASYEQY
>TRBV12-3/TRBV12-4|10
ASSPSNYGYT
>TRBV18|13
ASSRDRGPDQPQH
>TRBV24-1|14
ATSDISGREGYEQY
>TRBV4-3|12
ASSQDSSNQPQH
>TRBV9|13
ASSPGDSSGNTIY
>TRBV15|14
ATSRDPQGPNYGYT
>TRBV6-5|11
ASSYAYNSPLH
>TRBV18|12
ASSPRQGVSEAF
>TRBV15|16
ATSRLTGKVLGDTEAF
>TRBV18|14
ASSRSQGRRTDTQY
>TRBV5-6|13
ASSAGLAVYNEQF
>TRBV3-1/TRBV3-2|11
ASSQGGGRDPF
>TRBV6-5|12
ASFPRAANTEAF
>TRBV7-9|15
ASSPPQGKPSGNTIY